The rows below give T cell receptor beta chains drawn from one sample of a study of OX40 agonist ivuxolimab in advanced cancers. The table came from immunoSEQ multiplex PCR; TCRdb's copy has only in-frame clones and leaves some out. The sample records about 22,000 clones, roughly 80% being singletons. The specimen comprised CD4+ or CD8+ T cells sorted from blood, sampled in a trial of the OX40 agonist ivuxolimab. The receptor source for this set is an adult with an advanced solid tumor such as melanoma, head and neck, liver or kidney cancer. Both conserved end residues are part of each CDR3. Each record gives: D gene, V gene, J gene, clone size, CDR3 protein, CDR3 DNA. D genes are given only for firm matches. Part of the rows lack a size; the others show once, few, many or a class for expanded clones.

-	TRBV4-2	TRBJ2-3	-	CASSQGGRENTDTQYF	TGTGCCAGCAGCCAAGGGGGCAGGGAGAACACAGATACGCAGTATTTT
-	TRBV28	TRBJ2-4	-	CASSLEPGVKNIQYF	TGTGCCAGCAGTTTGGAGCCGGGTGTCAAAAACATTCAGTACTTC
-	TRBV6-5	TRBJ1-1	-	CASSYDRMNTEAFF	TGTGCCAGCAGTTACGACAGGATGAACACTGAAGCTTTCTTT
-	TRBV27	TRBJ2-7	-	CASTPSHEQYF	TGTGCCAGCACCCCCTCCCACGAGCAGTACTTC
-	TRBV2	TRBJ1-1	-	CASNPTSPRVTEAFF	TGTGCCAGCAACCCGACGAGTCCCCGGGTCACTGAAGCTTTCTTT
-	TRBV7-8	TRBJ2-6	-	CASSLAISGANVLTF	TGTGCCAGCAGCTTAGCCATCTCTGGGGCCAACGTCCTGACTTTC
TRBD2	TRBV5-1	TRBJ2-1	many	CASTPGGGYNEQFF	TGCGCCAGCACCCCCGGGGGGGGCTACAATGAGCAGTTCTTC
-	TRBV6-4	TRBJ2-3	-	CASSEGSGSTDTQYF	TGTGCCAGCAGTGAGGGTAGCGGAAGCACAGATACGCAGTATTTT
-	TRBV6-4	TRBJ2-3	-	CASSDQGGTDTQYF	TGTGCCAGCAGTGATCAGGGTGGAACAGATACGCAGTATTTT
TRBD2	TRBV10-1	TRBJ2-1	-	CASSEGLAGGKTYNEQFF	TGCGCCAGCAGTGAGGGACTAGCGGGAGGGAAGACCTACAATGAGCAGTTCTTC
-	TRBV2	TRBJ1-5	-	CASSEGPRGQPQHF	TGTGCCAGCAGTGAGGGCCCTCGGGGCCAGCCCCAGCATTTT
TRBD2	TRBV7-9	TRBJ2-1	-	CASSIASGVFSYNEQFF	TGTGCCAGCAGCATAGCAAGCGGGGTTTTCTCCTACAATGAGCAGTTCTTC
-	TRBV27	TRBJ1-1	-	CASSLVRVNTEAFF	TGTGCCAGCAGTTTGGTCAGGGTGAACACTGAAGCTTTCTTT
TRBD1	TRBV15	TRBJ2-5	once	CATSRRGPARETQYF	TGTGCCACCAGCAGGAGGGGGCCCGCCCGGGAGACCCAGTACTTC
-	TRBV6-4	TRBJ2-7	-	CASSDGRRFLDEQYF	TGTGCCAGCAGTGACGGCCGCCGGTTCCTAGACGAGCAGTACTTC
TRBD1	TRBV4-1	TRBJ2-7	-	CASSQRDSITVSYEQYF	TGCGCCAGCAGCCAACGGGACAGCATCACCGTCTCCTACGAGCAGTACTTC
TRBD2	TRBV6-1	TRBJ2-1	-	CASSERPSGRWGEQFF	TGTGCCAGCAGTGAAAGGCCTAGCGGGAGGTGGGGGGAGCAGTTCTTC
TRBD1	TRBV10-3	TRBJ1-5	-	CAISDVVQGGGQPQHF	TGTGCCATCAGTGATGTAGTGCAGGGGGGTGGCCAGCCCCAGCATTTT
TRBD1	TRBV4-1	TRBJ2-7	medium-sized	CASSHDRVYEQYF	TGCGCCAGCAGCCACGACAGGGTCTACGAGCAGTACTTC
TRBD2	TRBV5-6	TRBJ2-3	-	CASSSGLAEPTAHTQYF	TGTGCCAGCAGCTCGGGACTAGCGGAGCCAACTGCCCATACGCAGTATTTT
TRBD1	TRBV4-1	TRBJ2-7	-	CASSQTPGTGSYEQYF	TGCGCCAGCAGCCAAACGCCCGGGACAGGCTCCTACGAGCAGTACTTC
-	TRBV25-1	TRBJ2-7	-	CASSEGLGYEQYF	TGTGCCAGCAGTGAAGGTTTGGGATACGAGCAGTACTTC
-	TRBV27	TRBJ2-4	-	CASSPSAGVKNIQYF	TGTGCCAGCAGTCCTAGTGCGGGTGTCAAAAACATTCAGTACTTC
TRBD1	TRBV2	TRBJ1-5	-	CASSATGAPVNQPQHF	TGTGCCAGCAGCGCGACAGGGGCCCCTGTCAATCAGCCCCAGCATTTT